This is a list of T cell receptor beta chains from one sample in a study of blood T cell repertoires in COVID-19. The repertoire was sequenced with immunoSEQ multiplex PCR; TCRdb's copy has only in-frame clones and lacks some. Of 150,000 or so clones in the sample, approximately 92% were seen once. Sequencing was performed on peripheral blood. These receptors came from a woman in her forties or fifties with acute or convalescent COVID-19. The conserved cysteine and the conserved F or W are not part of the CDR3 here. D genes are given only for firm matches.

>TRBV28|NA
ASSSLRLNQETQY
>TRBV4-1|NA
ASSQGQGTYEQY
>TRBV5-4|TRBD1
ASSSRQGNWGYT
>TRBV15|NA
ATSREETLNTEAF
>TRBV6-2/TRBV6-3|TRBD2
ASSYDWGGRWYYEQY
>TRBV7-3|TRBD1
ASSLGTGKSNEQF
>TRBV7-9|NA
ASSLKRGVSNEQF
>TRBV7-2|NA
ASSLVRGGYEQF
>TRBV10-3|NA
AISEGQGTEAF
>TRBV6-5|NA
ASAQTGEQY